The rows below give T cell receptor beta chains drawn from one sample of a study of identical twins. Via MiXCR, TCRdb re-called the 5' RACE reads, giving one row per CDR3 protein. The repertoire holds 1.5 million or so distinct CDR3 sequences, with under 35% as singletons. Sequencing was done on a sample of cord blood. The source of these receptors is a newborn girl in good health. The CDR3 runs from the conserved cysteine through the conserved F or W. The D gene is left open where the match is weak. Expanded clones get a size class; other rows say once, few or many, or leave the size out.

CSANEGVAGAQYF	TGCAGTGCTAATGAGGGTGTGGCGGGGGCCCAGTACTTC	-	TRBD2	TRBV20-1	13	TRBJ2-5
CASSLVAGLAGGIAYEQYF	TGTGCCAGCAGCTTAGTCGCAGGACTAGCGGGAGGGATCGCCTACGAGCAGTACTTC	-	TRBD2	TRBV7-8	19	TRBJ2-7
CASRPGTGDSPLHF	TGTGCCAGCAGACCCGGGACAGGGGATTCACCCCTCCACTTT	few	TRBD1	TRBV27	14	TRBJ1-6
CASSPIGLAGRYEQYF	TGTGCCAGCAGTCCAATCGGACTAGCGGGAAGATACGAGCAGTACTTC	-	TRBD2	TRBV27	16	TRBJ2-7
CASSLLQGAKNIQYF	TGTGCCAGCAGTTTACTTCAGGGGGCCAAAAACATTCAGTACTTC	many	-	TRBV12-3/TRBV12-4	15	TRBJ2-4
CSARDSIDPSNEQFF	TGCAGTGCTAGAGATTCCATTGACCCCTCCAATGAGCAGTTCTTC	few	-	TRBV20-1	15	TRBJ2-1
CSAREGPWGGWGNQPQHF	TGCAGTGCTAGAGAGGGGCCCTGGGGGGGTTGGGGTAATCAGCCCCAGCATTTT	-	-	TRBV20-1	18	TRBJ1-5
CASSLVGQGRDTQYF	TGCGCCAGCAGCTTAGTAGGACAGGGGAGAGATACGCAGTATTTT	-	TRBD1	TRBV5-1	15	TRBJ2-3
CARSDDSGGFEQYF	TGTGCCCGCAGCGACGATTCGGGAGGATTTGAGCAGTACTTC	-	TRBD2	TRBV2	14	TRBJ2-7
CSARDFFGGANTQYF	TGCAGTGCTAGAGATTTTTTCGGGGGGGCGAATACGCAGTATTTT	few	TRBD2	TRBV20-1	15	TRBJ2-3
CASSLGRSHRQEKLFF	TGCGCCAGCAGCCTTGGGAGGTCACACCGGCAAGAAAAACTGTTTTTT	few	-	TRBV5-1	16	TRBJ1-4
CASSQASSSYNEQFF	TGTGCCAGCAGCCAAGCATCCAGCTCCTACAATGAGCAGTTCTTC	few	-	TRBV3-1	15	TRBJ2-1
CASRSPGRRGNGEKLFF	TGCGCCAGCAGATCTCCAGGGAGGAGGGGAAATGGTGAAAAACTGTTTTTT	-	-	TRBV4-1	17	TRBJ1-4
CSAREDRNSPLHF	TGCAGTGCTAGAGAGGACAGGAATTCACCCCTCCACTTT	few	TRBD1	TRBV20-1	13	TRBJ1-6
CASRGEWNSPLHF	TGTGCCAGCAGGGGCGAATGGAATTCACCCCTCCACTTT	few	-	TRBV27	13	TRBJ1-6
CSVCRDLNNEQFF	TGCAGCGTTTGTAGGGACCTTAACAATGAGCAGTTCTTC	many	-	TRBV29-1	13	TRBJ2-1
CASSLAAGTGENIQYF	TGCGCCAGCAGCTTGGCCGCCGGGACAGGGGAAAACATTCAGTACTTC	few	TRBD1	TRBV5-1	16	TRBJ2-4